The table lists the clone carrying this TCR beta chain with a count of one. Its antigen is unknown. The sample originates from a study of T-cell reconstitution after alpha-beta-depleted transplantation in children. The study, taken as a whole, reports: One year post-transplant, T-cell counts and diversity were largely derived from T cells produced anew. At day 60, the high TCRbeta diversity found in some patients originated from recipient T cells and thymic progenitors that had survived. After transplant, at about two months, alpha-beta T cells were reportedly derived from several hundred expanded graft clones.

Unique molecular identifiers were built into the TCRbeta library. TCRdb processed the PCR reads anew with MiXCR; each CDR3 protein has one entry. This sample has 700,000 to 950,000 distinct CDR3 sequences; approximately 15% occur once, and the top ten carry around 5.3%. CDR3 length: 14 residues. V lost 3 bases, J lost 8 bases, and 7 bases stayed unmatched. Germline lookup yields CDR1 SGDLS and CDR2 YYNGEE. The V gene is TRBV9, the J gene TRBJ2-1; 8 positions match TRBD2. This TCR came from a male patient aged 5 to 17 who had a stem cell transplant for acute lymphoblastic leukemia, so the T cells may come from the graft donor. This material consisted of PBMCs, mostly from graft donor cells, taken 360 days after TCRalphabeta/CD19-depleted stem cell transplant. The CDR3 here is CASSEGTRGHEQFF. The CDR3, as DNA: TGTGCCAGCAGCGAAGGGACTAGGGGCCATGAGCAGTTCTTC.